This TCR beta chain was sequenced during a study of identical twins. Broader study findings: For cord blood, abundant beta clonotypes had fewer insertions, unlike memory repertoires, which showed none.

TCRdb reanalysed the 5' RACE reads using MiXCR and keeps one entry per CDR3 protein. The sample has just under 650,000 distinct CDR3 sequences, roughly 7.2% seen once. At least ten counts were recorded for this clonotype. Its target is not known. The same sample was also studied in work on yellow fever vaccine responses in identical twins.

The sequenced sample was PBMCs. This receptor was obtained from a woman under 30 in good health.

The CDR3 sequence is CASGGASYNEQFF. CDR3 sequence (DNA): TGTGCCAGCGGGGGGGCCTCCTACAATGAGCAGTTCTTC. The chain combines TRBV25-1 with TRBJ2-1, with D possibly TRBD2 on 7 matching bases. CDR1 is MGHDK and CDR2 is SYGVNS in the germline V gene. V was cut by 8 bases and J by 0 bases, with 8 bases left in between. This CDR3 region has 13 residues.